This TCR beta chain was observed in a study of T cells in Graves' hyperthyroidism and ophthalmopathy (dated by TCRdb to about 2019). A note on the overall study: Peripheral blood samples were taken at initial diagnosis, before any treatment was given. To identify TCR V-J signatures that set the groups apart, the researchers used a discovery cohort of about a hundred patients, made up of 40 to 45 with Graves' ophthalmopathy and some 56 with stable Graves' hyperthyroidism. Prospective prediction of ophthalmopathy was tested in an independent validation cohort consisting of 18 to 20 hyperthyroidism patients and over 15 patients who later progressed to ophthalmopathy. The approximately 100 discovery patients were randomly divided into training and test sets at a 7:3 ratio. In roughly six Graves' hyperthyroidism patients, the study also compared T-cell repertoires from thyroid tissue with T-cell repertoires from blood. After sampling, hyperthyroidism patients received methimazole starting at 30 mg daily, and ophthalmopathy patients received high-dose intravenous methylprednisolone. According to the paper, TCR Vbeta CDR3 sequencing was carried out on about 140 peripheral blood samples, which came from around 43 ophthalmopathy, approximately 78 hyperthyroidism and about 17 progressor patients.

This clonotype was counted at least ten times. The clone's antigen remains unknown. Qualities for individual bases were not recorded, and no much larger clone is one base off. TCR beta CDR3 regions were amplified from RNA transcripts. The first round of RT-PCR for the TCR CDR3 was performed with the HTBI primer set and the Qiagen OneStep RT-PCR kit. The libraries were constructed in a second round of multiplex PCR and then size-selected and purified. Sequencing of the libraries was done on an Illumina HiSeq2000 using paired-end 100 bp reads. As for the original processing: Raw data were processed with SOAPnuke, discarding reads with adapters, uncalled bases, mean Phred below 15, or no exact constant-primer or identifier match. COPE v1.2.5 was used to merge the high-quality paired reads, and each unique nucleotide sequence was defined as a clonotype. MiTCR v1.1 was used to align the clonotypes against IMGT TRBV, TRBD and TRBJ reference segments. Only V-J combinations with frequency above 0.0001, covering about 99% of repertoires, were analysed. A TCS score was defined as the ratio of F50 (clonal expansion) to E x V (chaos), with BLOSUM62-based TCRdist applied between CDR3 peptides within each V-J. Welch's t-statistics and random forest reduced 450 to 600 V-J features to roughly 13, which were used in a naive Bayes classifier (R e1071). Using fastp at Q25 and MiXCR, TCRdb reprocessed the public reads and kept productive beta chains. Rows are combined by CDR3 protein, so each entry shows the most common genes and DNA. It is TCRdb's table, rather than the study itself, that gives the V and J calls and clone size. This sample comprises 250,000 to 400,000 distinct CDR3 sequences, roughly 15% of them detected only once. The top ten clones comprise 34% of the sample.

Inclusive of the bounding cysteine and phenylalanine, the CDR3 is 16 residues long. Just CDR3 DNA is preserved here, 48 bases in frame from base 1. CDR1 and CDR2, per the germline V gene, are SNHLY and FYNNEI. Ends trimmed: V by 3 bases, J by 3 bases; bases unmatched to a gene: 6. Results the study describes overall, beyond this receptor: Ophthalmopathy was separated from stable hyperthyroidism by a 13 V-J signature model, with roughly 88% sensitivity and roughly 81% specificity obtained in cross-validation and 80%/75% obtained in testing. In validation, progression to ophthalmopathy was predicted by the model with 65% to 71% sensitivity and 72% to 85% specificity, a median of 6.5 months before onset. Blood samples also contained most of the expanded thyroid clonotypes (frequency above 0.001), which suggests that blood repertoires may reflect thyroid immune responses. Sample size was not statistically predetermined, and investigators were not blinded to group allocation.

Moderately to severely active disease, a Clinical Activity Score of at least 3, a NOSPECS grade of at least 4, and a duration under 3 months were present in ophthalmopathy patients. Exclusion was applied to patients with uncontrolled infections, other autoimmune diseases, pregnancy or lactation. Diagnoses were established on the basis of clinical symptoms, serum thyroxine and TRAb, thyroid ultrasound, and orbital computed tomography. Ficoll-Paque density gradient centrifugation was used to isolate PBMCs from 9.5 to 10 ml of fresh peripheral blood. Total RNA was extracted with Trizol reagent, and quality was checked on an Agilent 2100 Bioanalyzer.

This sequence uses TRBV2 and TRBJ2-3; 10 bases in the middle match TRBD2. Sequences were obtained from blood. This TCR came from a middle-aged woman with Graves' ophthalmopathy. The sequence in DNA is TGTGCCAGCAGTGACCTAGCGGGAGTTGTAACAGATACGCAGTATTTT. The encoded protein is CASSDLAGVVTDTQYF.